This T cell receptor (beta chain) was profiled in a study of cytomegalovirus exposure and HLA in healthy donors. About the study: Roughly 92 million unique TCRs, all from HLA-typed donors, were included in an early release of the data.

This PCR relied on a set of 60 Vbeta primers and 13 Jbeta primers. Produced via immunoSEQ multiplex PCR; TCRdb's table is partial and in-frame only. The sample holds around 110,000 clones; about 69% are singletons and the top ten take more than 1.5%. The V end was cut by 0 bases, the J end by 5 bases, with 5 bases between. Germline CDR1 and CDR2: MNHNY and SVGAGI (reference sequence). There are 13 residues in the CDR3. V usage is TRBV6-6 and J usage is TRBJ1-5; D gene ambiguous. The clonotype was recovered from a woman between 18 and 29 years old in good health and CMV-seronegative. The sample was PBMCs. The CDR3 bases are TGTGCCAGCAGTTACTCTTCCGATCAGCCCCAGCATTTT. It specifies CASSYSSDQPQHF.